This T cell receptor (beta chain) is from a study of blood T cells in healthy people across ages. Germline assignment: CDR1 DFQATT and CDR2 SNEGSKA (reference sequence). Trimming cost V 5 bases and J 0 bases, with 17 bases left between them. The CDR3 covers 15 residues. Next came a second PCR, run for about 7 to 12 cycles, which used a sample-barcoded 5' primer along with a J-beta primer mix. Each CDR3 protein is one row after TCRdb ran MiXCR on the 5' RACE reads. Of around 1,100,000 distinct CDR3 sequences listed, less than 45% are singletons. The V gene is TRBV20-1, the J gene TRBJ2-7; tentative D call: TRBD2 (6 bases). This TCR was recovered from a man between 18 and 35 years old in good health. The sequenced sample consisted of blood. CDR3 DNA: TGCAGTGCTGGAGGCGGGGACTTAAGCTCCTACGAGCAGTACTTC. Residues: CSAGGGDLSSYEQYF.